This T cell receptor beta chain was documented in a study of blood T cell repertoires in COVID-19. Across the whole study: PBMCs, B-cell-depleted T cells, or T cells provided the cDNA or gDNA that made up the material.

The CDR3 length is 13 residues. Between the trimmed V and J ends, which lost 6 bases and 0 bases, there was a span of 6 bases. Germline-derived CDR1 and CDR2 are SGHTA and FQGTGA. Generated by immunoSEQ multiplex PCR, the TCRdb table keeps only in-frame clones and is missing some. This table holds some 220,000 clones, 65% to 85% found once. The chain joins TRBV7-3 to TRBJ1-3; D gene ambiguous. The sample taken for sequencing was peripheral blood. The receptor was isolated from a human donor in a cohort sampled during active COVID-19. The CDR3 region has the DNA TGTGCCAGCAGTCCAGGCTCTGGAAACACCATATATTTT. Protein sequence: CASSPGSGNTIYF.